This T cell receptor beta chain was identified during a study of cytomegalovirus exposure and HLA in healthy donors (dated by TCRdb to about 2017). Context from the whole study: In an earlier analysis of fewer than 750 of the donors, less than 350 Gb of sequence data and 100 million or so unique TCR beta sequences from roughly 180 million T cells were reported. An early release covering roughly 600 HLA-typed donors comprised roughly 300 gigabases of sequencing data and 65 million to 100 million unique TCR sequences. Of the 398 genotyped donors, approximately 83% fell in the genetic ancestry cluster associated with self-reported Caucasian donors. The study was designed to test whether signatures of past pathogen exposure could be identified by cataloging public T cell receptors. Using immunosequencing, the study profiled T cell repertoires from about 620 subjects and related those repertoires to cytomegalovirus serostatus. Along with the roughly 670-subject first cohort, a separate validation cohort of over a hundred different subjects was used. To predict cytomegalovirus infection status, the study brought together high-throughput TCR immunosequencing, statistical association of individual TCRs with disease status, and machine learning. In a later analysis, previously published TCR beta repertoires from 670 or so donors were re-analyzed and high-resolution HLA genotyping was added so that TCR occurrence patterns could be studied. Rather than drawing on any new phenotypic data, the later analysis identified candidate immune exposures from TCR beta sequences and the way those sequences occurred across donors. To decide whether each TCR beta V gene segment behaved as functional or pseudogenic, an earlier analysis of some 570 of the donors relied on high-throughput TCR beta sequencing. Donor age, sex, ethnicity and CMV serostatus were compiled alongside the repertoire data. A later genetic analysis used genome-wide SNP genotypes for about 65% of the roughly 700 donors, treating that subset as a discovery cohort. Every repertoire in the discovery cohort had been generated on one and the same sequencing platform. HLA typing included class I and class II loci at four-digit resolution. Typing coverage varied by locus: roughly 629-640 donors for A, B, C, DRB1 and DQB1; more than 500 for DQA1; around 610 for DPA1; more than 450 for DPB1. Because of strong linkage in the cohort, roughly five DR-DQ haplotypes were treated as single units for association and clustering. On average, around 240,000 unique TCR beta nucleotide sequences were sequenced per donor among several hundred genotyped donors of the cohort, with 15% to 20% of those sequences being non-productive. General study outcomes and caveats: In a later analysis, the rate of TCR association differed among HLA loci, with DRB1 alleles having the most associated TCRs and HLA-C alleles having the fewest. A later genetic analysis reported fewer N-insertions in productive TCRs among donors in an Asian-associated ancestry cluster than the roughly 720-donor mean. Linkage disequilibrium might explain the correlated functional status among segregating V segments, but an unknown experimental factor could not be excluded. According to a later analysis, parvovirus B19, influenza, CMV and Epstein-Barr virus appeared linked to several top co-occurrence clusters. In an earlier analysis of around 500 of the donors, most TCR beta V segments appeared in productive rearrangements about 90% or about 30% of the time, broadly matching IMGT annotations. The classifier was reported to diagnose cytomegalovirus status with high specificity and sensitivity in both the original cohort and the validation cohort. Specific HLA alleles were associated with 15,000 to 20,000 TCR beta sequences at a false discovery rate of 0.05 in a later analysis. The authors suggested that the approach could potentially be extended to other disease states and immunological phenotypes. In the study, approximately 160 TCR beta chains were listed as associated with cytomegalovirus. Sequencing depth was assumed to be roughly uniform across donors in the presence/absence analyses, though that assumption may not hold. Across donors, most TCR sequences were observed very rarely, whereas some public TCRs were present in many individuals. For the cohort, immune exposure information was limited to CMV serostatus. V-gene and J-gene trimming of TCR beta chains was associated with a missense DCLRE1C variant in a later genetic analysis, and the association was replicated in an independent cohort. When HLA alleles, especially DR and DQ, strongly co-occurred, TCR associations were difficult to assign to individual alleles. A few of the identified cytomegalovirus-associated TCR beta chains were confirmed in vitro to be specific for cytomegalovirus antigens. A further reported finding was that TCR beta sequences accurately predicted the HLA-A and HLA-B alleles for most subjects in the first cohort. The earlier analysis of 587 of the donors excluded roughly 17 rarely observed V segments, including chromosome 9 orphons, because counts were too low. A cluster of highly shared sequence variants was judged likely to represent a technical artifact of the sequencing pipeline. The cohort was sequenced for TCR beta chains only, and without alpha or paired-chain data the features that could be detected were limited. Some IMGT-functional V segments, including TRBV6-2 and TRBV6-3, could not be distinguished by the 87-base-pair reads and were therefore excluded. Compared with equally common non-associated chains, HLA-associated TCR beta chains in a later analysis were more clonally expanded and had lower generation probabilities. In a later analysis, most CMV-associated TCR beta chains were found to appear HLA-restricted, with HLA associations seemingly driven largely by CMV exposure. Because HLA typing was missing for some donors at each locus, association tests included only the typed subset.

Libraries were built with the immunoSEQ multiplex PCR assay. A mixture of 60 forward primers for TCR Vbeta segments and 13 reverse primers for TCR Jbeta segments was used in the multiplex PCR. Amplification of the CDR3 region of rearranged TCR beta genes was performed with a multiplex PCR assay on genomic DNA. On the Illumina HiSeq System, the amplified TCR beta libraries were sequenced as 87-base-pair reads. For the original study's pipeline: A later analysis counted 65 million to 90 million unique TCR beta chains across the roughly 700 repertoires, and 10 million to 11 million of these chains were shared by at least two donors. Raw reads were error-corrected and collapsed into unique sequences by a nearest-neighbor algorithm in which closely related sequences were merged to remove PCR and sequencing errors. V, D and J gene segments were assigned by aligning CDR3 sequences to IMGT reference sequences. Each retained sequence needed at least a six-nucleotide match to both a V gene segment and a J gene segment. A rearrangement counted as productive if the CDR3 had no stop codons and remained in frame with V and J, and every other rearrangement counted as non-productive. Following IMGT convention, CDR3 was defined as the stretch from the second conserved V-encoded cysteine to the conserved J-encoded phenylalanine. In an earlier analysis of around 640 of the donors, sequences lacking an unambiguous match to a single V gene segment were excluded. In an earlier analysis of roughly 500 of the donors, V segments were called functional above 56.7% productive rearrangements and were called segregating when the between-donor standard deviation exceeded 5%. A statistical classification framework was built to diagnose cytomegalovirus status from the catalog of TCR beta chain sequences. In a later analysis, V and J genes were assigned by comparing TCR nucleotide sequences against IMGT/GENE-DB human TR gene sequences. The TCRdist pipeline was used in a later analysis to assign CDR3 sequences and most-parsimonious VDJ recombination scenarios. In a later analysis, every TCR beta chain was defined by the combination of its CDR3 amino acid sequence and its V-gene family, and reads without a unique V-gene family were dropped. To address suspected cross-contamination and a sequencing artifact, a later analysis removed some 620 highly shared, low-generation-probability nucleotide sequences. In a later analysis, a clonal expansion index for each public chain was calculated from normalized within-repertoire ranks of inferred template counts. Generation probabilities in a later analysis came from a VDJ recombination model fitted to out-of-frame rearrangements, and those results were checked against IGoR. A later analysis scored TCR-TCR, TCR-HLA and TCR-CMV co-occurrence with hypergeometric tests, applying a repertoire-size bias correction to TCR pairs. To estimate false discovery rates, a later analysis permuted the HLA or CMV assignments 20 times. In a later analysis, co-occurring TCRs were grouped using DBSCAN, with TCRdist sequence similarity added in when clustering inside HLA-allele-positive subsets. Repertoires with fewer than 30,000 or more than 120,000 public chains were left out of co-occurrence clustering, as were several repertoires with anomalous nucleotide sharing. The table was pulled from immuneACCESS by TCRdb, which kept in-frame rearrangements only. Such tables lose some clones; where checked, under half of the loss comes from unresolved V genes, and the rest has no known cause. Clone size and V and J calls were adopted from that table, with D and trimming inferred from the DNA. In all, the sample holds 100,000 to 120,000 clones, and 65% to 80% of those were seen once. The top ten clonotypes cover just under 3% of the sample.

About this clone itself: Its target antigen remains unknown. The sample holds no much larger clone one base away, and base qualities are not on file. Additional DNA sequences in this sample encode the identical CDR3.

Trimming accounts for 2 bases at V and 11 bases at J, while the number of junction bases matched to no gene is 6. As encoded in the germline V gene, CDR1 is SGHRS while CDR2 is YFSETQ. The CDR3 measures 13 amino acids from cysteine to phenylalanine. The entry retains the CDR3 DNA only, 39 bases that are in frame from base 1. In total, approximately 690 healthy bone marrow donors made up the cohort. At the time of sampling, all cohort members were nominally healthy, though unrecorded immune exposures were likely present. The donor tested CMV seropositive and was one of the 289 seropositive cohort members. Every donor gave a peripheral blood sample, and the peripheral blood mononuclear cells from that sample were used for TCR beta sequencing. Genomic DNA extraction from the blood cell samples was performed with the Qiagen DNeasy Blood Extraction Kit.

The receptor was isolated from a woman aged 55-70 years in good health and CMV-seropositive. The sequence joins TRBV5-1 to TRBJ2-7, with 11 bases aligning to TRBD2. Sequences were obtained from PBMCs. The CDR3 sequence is CASSLLLAGVKYF. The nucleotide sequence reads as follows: TGCGCCAGCAGCTTATTACTAGCGGGAGTCAAGTACTTC.